Listed here are 10 T cell receptor beta chains from one sample, sequenced in a study of blood T cells in healthy people across ages. Through a sample-barcoded 5' primer and a J-beta primer mix, a second PCR was run for about 6 to 12 cycles. A single record per CDR3 protein comes from TCRdb applying MiXCR to the 5' RACE reads. The sample has around 1,600,000 distinct CDR3 sequences; roughly two fifths are singletons. The sequenced sample was blood. Source of these receptors: a woman aged 18-29 years in good health.

The V and J genes are TRBV29-1 and TRBJ2-7, with a weak D call TRBD1 (5 bases). The ends were cut back, 5 bases at V and 4 bases at J, with 12 bases in the middle. The CDR3 loop spans 12 amino acids. Germline V gene sequence: CDR1 SQVTM, CDR2 ANQGSEA. The CDR3 DNA sequence: TGCAGCGTTCATGGGGCTGGGTACGAGCAGTACTTC. This translates into CSVHGAGYEQYF.

V usage is TRBV20-1 and J usage is TRBJ1-1, with D perhaps TRBD1 (6 bases). Germline V gene data show CDR1 as DFQATT and CDR2 as SNEGSKA (reference sequence). This CDR3 comprises 12 residues. This CDR3 reads CSVTGSGTEAFF. CDR3 coding DNA: TGCAGCGTAACAGGGTCGGGCACTGAAGCTTTCTTT.

This clonotype appeared once. V and J are TRBV29-1 and TRBJ1-2; the D is unclear. V lost 7 bases, J lost 5 bases, and 11 bases lay in between. Looked up from germline, CDR1 is SQVTM and CDR2 is ANQGSEA. There are 11 residues in the CDR3. The CDR3 reads CSGAAGYGYTF. The CDR3 DNA sequence: TGCAGCGGGGCTGCGGGATATGGCTACACCTTC.

This clonotype was counted at least ten times. The rearrangement uses TRBV20-1 and TRBJ2-1; TRBD1 is a possible D gene (5 bases). The CDR3 is made up of 12 amino acids. CDR1 and CDR2 from the germline V gene are DFQATT and SNEGSKA (reference sequence). V lost 5 bases and J lost 4, with 9 bases in between. The CDR3 reads CSAPQGYNEQFF. CDR3 nucleotides: TGCAGTGCTCCGCAGGGTTACAATGAGCAGTTCTTC.

The rearrangement joins TRBV6-1 to TRBJ2-3; TRBD2 matches at 9 bases. The V gene end was trimmed by 6 bases and the J gene end by 3 bases; junction bases not matched to a gene: 4. The CDR3 runs 14 residues. Germline CDR1 MNHNS, CDR2 SASEGT. The CDR3 region is CASRRLAGTDTQYF. The CDR3 DNA is TGTGCCAGCAGGCGCCTAGCGGGGACAGATACGCAGTATTTT.

A few counts support this clonotype. The chain is built from TRBV5-1 and TRBJ2-6; weak D call: TRBD2 (5 bases). This CDR3 has 13 residues. V shed 7 bases and J shed 6 bases, with 11 bases lying between them. Looked up from germline, CDR1 is SGHRS and CDR2 is YFSETQ. The CDR3 DNA is TGCGCCAGCGGAGGCTTAGAGGCCAACGTCCTGACTTTC. Translated, it gives CASGGLEANVLTF.

This clonotype was counted a few times. Since a much larger clone is just one base distant, this may be a read error. The chain couples TRBV12-3 or TRBV12-4 to TRBJ1-6; D not certain. This CDR3 is built from 17 residues. With 0 bases removed from V and 10 bases from J, the gap between germline ends came to 19 bases. This chain's CDR3 is CASSLAGGCEMSSPLHF. In nucleotides, the CDR3 is TGTGCCAGCAGTTTAGCGGGAGGTTGCGAAATGAGCTCACCCCTCCACTTT.

DNA for the CDR3: TGCGCCAGCAGCCCACGGGACATTGGGGACAATGAGCAGTTCTTC. It encodes CASSPRDIGDNEQFF. The J gene is TRBJ2-1, the V gene TRBV5-1; a weak D match, TRBD1 (6 bases). CDR3 size: 15 residues. Germline CDR1 is SGHRS and CDR2 is YFSETQ. Trimming took 4 bases from V and 5 from J, leaving 16 bases between them.

The rearrangement uses TRBV6-2 or TRBV6-3 and TRBJ1-1, with D uncertain. V shed 5 bases and J shed 0 bases, with 13 bases lying between them. CDR1 is MNHEY, CDR2 SVGEGT, per germline. The CDR3 is 15 amino acids. The CDR3 reads CASSPKGYMNTEAFF. The CDR3, as DNA: TGTGCCAGCAGTCCCAAGGGCTACATGAACACTGAAGCTTTCTTT.

The chain uses TRBV11-2 and TRBJ2-2; D gene uncertain. The germline CDR1 and CDR2 sequences are SGHAT and FQNNGV. Trimming removed 7 bases from V and 2 bases from J, with 11 bases in between. The length of the CDR3 is 14 residues. The CDR3: CASNLRRNTGELFF. CDR3 sequence (DNA): TGTGCCAGCAACCTAAGGCGAAACACCGGGGAGCTGTTTTTT.